Shown below are 28 T cell receptor beta chains from a single sample sequenced in a study of blood T cells in healthy people across ages. It was with a sample-barcoded 5' primer and a J-beta primer mix that a second PCR of roughly 6 to 11 cycles was run. TCRdb analysed the 5' RACE reads with MiXCR anew, one entry per CDR3 protein. This table holds roughly 1,800,000 distinct CDR3 sequences, about 49% found once. Input material: blood. These receptors all come from a woman aged 40 to 50 in good health.

V usage is TRBV6-6 and J usage is TRBJ2-5; D is ambiguous. The V end lost 2 bases, the J end lost 5 bases, and 15 bases lay between the germline ends. Germline CDR1 MNHNY, CDR2 SVGAGI (reference sequence). The CDR3 consists of 15 residues. The CDR3 DNA follows: TGTGCCAGCAGTTACGTTGGTAGTACCGGGGAGACCCAGTACTTC. It specifies CASSYVGSTGETQYF.

This clonotype was counted between two and nine times. The chain is built from TRBV6-1 and TRBJ2-3; D possibly corresponds to TRBD1 (5 bases). Germline V gene lookup returns CDR1 MNHNS and CDR2 SASEGT. This CDR3 spans 16 amino acids. V shed 6 bases and J shed 2 bases, with 18 bases lying between them. The CDR3 nucleotides read TGTGCCAGCAGCACACACGTAGGGGCGGTCACAGATACGCAGTATTTT. It is translated as CASSTHVGAVTDTQYF.

The V call is TRBV29-1, the J call TRBJ1-4; D is unclear. CDR1 is SQVTM, CDR2 ANQGSEA, per germline. Trimming stripped 5 bases from V and 3 bases from J, with 16 bases between. The CDR3 sequence is 15 residues long. DNA for the CDR3: TGCAGCGTTCTTCCGGGATCAAGGGCTAATGAAAAACTGTTTTTT. Amino acids: CSVLPGSRANEKLFF.

This clonotype has a count of ten or more. The J gene is TRBJ2-5, the V gene TRBV7-2, with a weak D call TRBD1 (5 bases). The J call is in doubt because the DNA end fits TRBJ2-7 better. CDR1 and CDR2 (germline): SGHTA, FQGNSA. There are 13 residues in the CDR3. In nucleotides, the CDR3 is TGTGCCAGCAGCTTAGAAGACAGAGGCGAGCAGTACTTC. Protein sequence: CASSLEDRGEQYF.

The chain carries TRBV28 and TRBJ2-7; D assignment may be TRBD1 or TRBD2 (5 bases each). Germline loops: CDR1 MDHEN, CDR2 SYDVKM. The CDR3 has 15 amino acids. V was pared by 6 bases and J by 1 base, with 16 bases between. DNA of the CDR3: TGTGCCAGCAGGGACTCCCTACAGGTTTCCTACGAGCAGTACTTC. Its protein product is CASRDSLQVSYEQYF.

This chain connects TRBV28 to TRBJ2-1, with D tentatively TRBD2 (5 bases). The CDR3 contains 14 residues. Deletions cut 8 bases from V and 7 bases from J, with 18 bases between. Germline V gives CDR1 MDHEN, CDR2 SYDVKM. The CDR3 reads CASEEDGVPNEQFF. The DNA for the CDR3 is TGTGCCAGCGAGGAGGATGGTGTACCGAATGAGCAGTTCTTC.

The CDR3: CASSDDLGGTQYF. CDR3 in DNA: TGTGCCAGCAGCGACGACTTGGGCGGTACGCAGTATTTT. The chain couples TRBV7-6 to TRBJ2-3; no reliable D call. The CDR3 consists of 13 residues. Trimming took 5 bases from V and 8 from J, leaving 14 bases between them. Germline V CDR1 and CDR2: SGHVS, FNYEAQ.

This chain connects TRBV6-6 to TRBJ2-5; TRBD1 is a possible D gene (6 bases). V was clipped by 6 bases and J by 4 bases, with 18 bases between them. The germline CDR1 and CDR2 sequences are MNHNY and SVGAGI (reference sequence). The CDR3 sequence is 15 residues long. CDR3 nucleotide sequence: TGTGCCAGCAGAGACAGGCAGGGGAGCTTAGAGACCCAGTACTTC. Translation gives CASRDRQGSLETQYF.

This chain links TRBV6-2 or TRBV6-3 with TRBJ2-6; D possibly corresponds to TRBD2 (6 bases). From germline, CDR1 is MNHEY and CDR2 SVGEGT. Trimming took off 5 bases at V and 0 bases at J, with 14 bases between the two ends. The CDR3 has 17 amino acids. The CDR3 nucleotides read TGTGCCAGCAGTCTACTAGCTTTCCACTCTGGGGCCAACGTCCTGACTTTC. This encodes CASSLLAFHSGANVLTF.

V and J are TRBV7-3 and TRBJ2-5, with D hard to call. This CDR3 spans 14 amino acids. V shed 8 bases and J shed 1 base, with 14 bases lying between them. Per germline, CDR1 SGHTA and CDR2 FQGTGA. The chain's CDR3 is CASRPRASQETQYF. Here the CDR3 DNA reads TGTGCCAGCCGCCCCCGAGCAAGCCAAGAGACCCAGTACTTC.

This clonotype was counted a few times. The chain has TRBV20-1 and TRBJ1-2; tentatively, D is TRBD1 (5 bases). Germline values: CDR1 DFQATT, CDR2 SNEGSKA (reference sequence). The CDR3 runs to 12 residues. Deletions cut 6 bases from V and 8 bases from J, with 16 bases between. The chain's CDR3 is CSASGAIEGYTF. Written as DNA, the CDR3 is TGCAGTGCCAGCGGGGCAATCGAGGGCTACACCTTC.

V gene TRBV13 combines with J gene TRBJ2-5; 9 bases map to TRBD2. This CDR3 spans 15 amino acids. CDR1 is PRHDT and CDR2 is FYEKMQ in the germline V gene (reference sequence). CDR3 protein: CASAGGGGAEETQYF. In DNA, the CDR3 is TGTGCAAGCGCAGGAGGCGGGGGGGCGGAAGAGACCCAGTACTTC.

This chain joins TRBV24-1 and TRBJ2-3; D gene ambiguous. The CDR3 has 13 residues. CDR1 is KGHDR, CDR2 SFDVKD, per germline. Trimming removed 3 bases at V and 6 bases at J, with 9 bases between. CDR3 DNA: TGTGCCACCAGTGATCCGGGCCGGGATACGCAGTATTTT. Translated, it gives CATSDPGRDTQYF.

J is TRBJ2-1 and V is TRBV7-8; 7 bases map to TRBD1. This CDR3 contains 15 residues. Looked up from germline, CDR1 is SGHVS and CDR2 is FQNEAQ. Germline trimming cut 5 bases from V and 2 bases from J; bases unmatched to any gene: 6. The CDR3 is CASSTDRVTYNEQFF. The DNA for the CDR3 is TGTGCCAGCAGCACCGACAGGGTCACCTACAATGAGCAGTTCTTC.

This clonotype showed up just a few times. The chain recombines TRBV5-1 with TRBJ2-3, with a weak D call TRBD2 (6 bases). Trimming cost V 5 bases and J 4 bases, with 17 bases left between them. The germline V gene has CDR1 SGHRS and CDR2 YFSETQ. The CDR3 is made up of 15 amino acids. CDR3 region: CASSLSQGGPDTQYF. The CDR3 DNA is TGCGCCAGCAGTTTGTCCCAGGGAGGTCCAGATACGCAGTATTTT.

This sequence joins TRBV7-2 and TRBJ2-1; weak D call: TRBD2 (5 bases). Trimming shortened V by 8 bases and J by 10 bases, and 15 bases separated the two germline ends. The CDR3 totals 12 residues. The germline V gene has CDR1 SGHTA and CDR2 FQGNSA. CDR3 residues: CASGPGGKEQFF. CDR3 sequence (DNA): TGTGCCAGCGGCCCAGGAGGCAAGGAGCAGTTCTTC.

The chain has TRBV5-4 and TRBJ2-5, with TRBD2 as a possible D gene (5 bases). The CDR3 has 14 residues. V was pared by 4 bases and J by 4 bases, with 14 bases between. Germline V gene sequence: CDR1 SGHNT, CDR2 YYREEE (reference sequence). The CDR3 coding sequence is TGTGCCAGCAGCCCAACGGGGTACAGAGAGACCCAGTACTTC. Residues: CASSPTGYRETQYF.

This chain uses TRBV4-1 with TRBJ2-3, with TRBD2 matching 7 bases. With 2 bases clipped from V and 4 bases from J, the junction kept 3 bases outside the gene matches. Germline V gene sequence: CDR1 MGHRA, CDR2 YSYEKL. The CDR3 runs to 14 residues. CDR3 residues: CASSQQTSSDTQYF. CDR3 sequence (DNA): TGCGCCAGCAGCCAACAGACTAGCTCAGATACGCAGTATTTT.

V gene TRBV4-3 combines with J gene TRBJ2-3; D unresolved. Germline-derived CDR1 and CDR2 are LGHNA and YSLEER. Trimming pared 1 base from V and 5 bases from J, leaving 10 bases between. This CDR3 has 14 amino acids. The CDR3 nucleotides are TGCGCCAGCAGCCAAGGGCCCTACGGAGATACGCAGTATTTT. Protein: CASSQGPYGDTQYF.

The gene calls are TRBV15 and TRBJ1-5, with 7 bases fitting TRBD1. Germline values: CDR1 LNHNV, CDR2 YYDKDF (reference sequence). The CDR3 runs 15 residues. The ends lost 3 bases at V and 10 bases at J; junction bases unmatched: 12. CDR3 bases: TGTGCCACCAGCAGCTACAGGGGCGGAGGGAATCCCCAGCATTTT. Protein: CATSSYRGGGNPQHF.

The chain links TRBV29-1 to TRBJ2-1; the match to TRBD2 covers 8 bases. After removal of 4 bases from V and 7 bases from J, the junction contained 6 bases not matched to a gene. Germline CDR1 reads SQVTM; CDR2 reads ANQGSEA. This CDR3 contains 13 residues. CDR3 in amino acids: CSVGRRGENEQFF. CDR3 in DNA: TGCAGCGTTGGTCGGCGGGGGGAGAATGAGCAGTTCTTC.

This chain joins TRBV20-1 and TRBJ2-6; TRBD1 matches at 8 bases. Germline assignment: CDR1 DFQATT and CDR2 SNEGSKA (reference sequence). CDR3 size: 15 residues. V shed 6 bases, J shed 4 bases, and the junction held 8 bases outside the gene matches. The CDR3 DNA is TGCAGTGCCCCAGACAGGGGAACAGGGGCCAACGTCCTGACTTTC. It codes for CSAPDRGTGANVLTF.

This clonotype has only a few counts. The V call is TRBV7-2, the J call TRBJ1-2, with D possibly being TRBD1 (6 bases). Germline CDR1 reads SGHTA; CDR2 reads FQGNSA. The CDR3 loop spans 14 amino acids. V was clipped by 8 bases and J by 4 bases, with 17 bases between them. This CDR3 is CASGGPRLTYGYTF. The CDR3 DNA sequence: TGTGCCAGCGGGGGCCCGAGGCTAACCTATGGCTACACCTTC.

A few counts support this clonotype. This sequence joins TRBV25-1 and TRBJ1-2; 7 nucleotides line up with TRBD1. This CDR3 is built from 16 residues. Trimming took 1 base from V and 2 from J; bases not matched to a gene: 7. Germline V gene lookup returns CDR1 MGHDK and CDR2 SYGVNS. As DNA, the CDR3 is TGTGCCAGCAGTGAATCAGGCAGGGGGGGGAACTATGGCTACACCTTC. This sequence encodes CASSESGRGGNYGYTF.

To note about this clonotype: Sequence at one end of the junction differs from germline and may be a read error. This chain uses TRBV7-2 with TRBJ2-2; TRBD2 might be the D (7 bases). The CDR3 is 19 amino acids. From germline, CDR1 is SGHTA and CDR2 FQGNSA. The CDR3, as DNA: TGTGCCAGCAGCTCCTTCCTCAAGCGGGGAAGGAGGGACACCGGGAAGCTGTTTTTT. Its translation: CASSSFLKRGRRDTGKLFF.

V and J are TRBV20-1 and TRBJ2-4; D is unresolved. The J call may be incorrect, as the DNA end agrees better with TRBJ2-7. Germline V gene sequence: CDR1 DFQATT, CDR2 SNEGSKA (reference sequence). The CDR3 extends over 14 amino acids. This CDR3 reads CSASSQAWVYEQYF. Here the CDR3 DNA reads TGCAGTGCTTCATCTCAGGCGTGGGTTTACGAGCAGTACTTC.

The V and J genes are TRBV28 and TRBJ2-5; D gene unclear. The CDR3 runs to 15 residues. The V end was cut by 5 bases, the J end by 1 base, with 14 bases between. Germline loops: CDR1 MDHEN, CDR2 SYDVKM. The CDR3: CASSPRFPLQETQYF. CDR3 sequence (DNA): TGTGCCAGCAGTCCCCGGTTCCCACTCCAAGAGACCCAGTACTTC.

J is TRBJ1-5 and V is TRBV7-2; a weak D match, TRBD1 (6 bases). The V and J ends lost 5 bases and 3 bases respectively, with 11 bases between them. CDR1 and CDR2 (germline): SGHTA, FQGNSA. The CDR3 is 14 amino acids. The CDR3 reads CASSADSINQPQHF. The CDR3, as DNA: TGTGCCAGCAGCGCGGACAGTATCAATCAGCCCCAGCATTTT.